This T cell receptor (beta chain) was obtained from a study of cytomegalovirus exposure and HLA in healthy donors. Study details: Counted in an early data release were 75 million to 85 million unique TCRs from HLA-typed donors. Findings and limits, study-wide: Later, an analysis found that common viral pathogens appeared to be linked with several of the most significant clusters. An analysis was carried out later, and it reportedly showed fewer N-insertions in an Asian-associated ancestry cluster than the roughly 670-donor mean.

PCR primers comprised 60 Vbeta and 13 Jbeta primers. In the study's own analysis: A later analysis tallied 75 million to 80 million unique TCR beta chains, 10 million to 12 million of them shared. Generated by immunoSEQ multiplex PCR, the TCRdb table keeps only in-frame clones and is missing some. D and trimming were read from the DNA, whereas the V and J calls and clone size are those reported in that table. The profile covers around 140,000 clones, with about 73% appearing a single time and about 2% taken by the ten largest. The CDR3 length is 16 residues. Germline loops: CDR1 SEHNR, CDR2 FQNEAQ (reference sequence). Trimming cost V 3 bases and J 0 bases, with 14 bases left between them. For this clone: Its specificity is unknown.

This TCR came from a woman aged 60-75 years in good health and CMV-seropositive. The sample taken for sequencing was PBMCs. This chain connects TRBV7-9 to TRBJ1-1; D may be TRBD1 (6 bases). This CDR3 reads CASSLPQGSLNTEAFF. The CDR3, as DNA: TGTGCCAGCAGCTTGCCTCAGGGGAGTCTGAACACTGAAGCTTTCTTT.